This T cell receptor (beta chain) was sequenced for a study of vaccination effects on CD4 cells after COVID-19. Study as a whole: Each participant received a vaccine that was either BNT162b2 or mRNA-1273, given as two doses. The study, taken as a whole, reports: Marked clonal contraction of infection- and vaccine-induced clones was seen late after vaccination. Convalescents showed post-vaccine spike-reactive clones that were mainly new vaccine-induced clones.

Only in-frame clones appear in the TCRdb table, and some are missing; sequencing was by immunoSEQ multiplex PCR. The sample carries about 40,000 clones, roughly 73% recorded once. The CDR3 is made up of 14 amino acids. Trimming took off 1 base at V and 4 bases at J, with 11 bases between the two ends. Per germline, CDR1 SGHDT and CDR2 YYEEEE. Before any sequencing was done, the ViraFEST assay used viral peptide pools to expand antigen-specific CD4+ T cells. Investigators separated out CD4+ T cells once more than nine days of culture had passed. PCR confirmed that the person was infected with SARS-CoV-2 between March and December 2020. This clone was detected only a few times. Its antigen remains unknown.

The chain is built from TRBV5-6 and TRBJ1-2; weak D call: TRBD1 (6 bases). The source is a human donor who had a prior SARS-CoV-2 infection. Material: CD4+ T cells from PBMCs cultured with a peptide pool, obtained before COVID-19 vaccination. CDR3 residues: CASSLWWTAYGYTF. In nucleotides, the CDR3 is TGTGCCAGCAGCTTGTGGTGGACAGCCTATGGCTACACCTTC.